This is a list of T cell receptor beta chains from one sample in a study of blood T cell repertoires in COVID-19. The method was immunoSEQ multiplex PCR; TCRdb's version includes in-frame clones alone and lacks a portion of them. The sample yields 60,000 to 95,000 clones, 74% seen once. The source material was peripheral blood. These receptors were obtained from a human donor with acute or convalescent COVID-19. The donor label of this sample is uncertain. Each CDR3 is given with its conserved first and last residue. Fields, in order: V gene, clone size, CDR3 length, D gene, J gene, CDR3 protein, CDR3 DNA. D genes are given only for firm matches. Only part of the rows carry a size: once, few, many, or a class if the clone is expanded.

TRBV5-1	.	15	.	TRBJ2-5	CASSVQRGPQETQYF	TGCGCCAGCAGCGTACAACGGGGTCCGCAAGAGACCCAGTACTTC
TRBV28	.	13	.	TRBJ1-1	CASYATAVTEAFF	TGTGCCAGCTACGCGACGGCGGTCACTGAAGCTTTCTTT
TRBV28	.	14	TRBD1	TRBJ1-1	CAGSTGTGTLGAFF	TGTGCCGGGAGCACCGGGACAGGGACCTTGGGGGCTTTCTTT
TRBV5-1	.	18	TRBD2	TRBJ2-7	CASSLGASGRGATYEQYF	TGCGCCAGCAGCTTGGGGGCTAGCGGGAGGGGAGCAACCTACGAGCAGTACTTC
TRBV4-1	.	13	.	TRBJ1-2	CASSQEEHYGYTF	TGCGCCAGCAGCCAAGAGGAGCACTATGGCTACACCTTC
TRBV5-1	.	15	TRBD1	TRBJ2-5	CASSQGQGGTETQYF	TGCGCCAGCAGCCAGGGACAGGGGGGAACCGAGACCCAGTACTTC
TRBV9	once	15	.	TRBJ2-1	CASSVAWEKYNEQFF	TGTGCCAGCAGCGTAGCTTGGGAGAAATACAATGAGCAGTTCTTC
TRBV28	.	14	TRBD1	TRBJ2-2	CASSSGQGLRELFF	TGTGCCAGCAGTTCCGGACAGGGACTGAGGGAGCTGTTTTTT
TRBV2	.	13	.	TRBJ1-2	CASRRGQENGYTF	TGTGCCAGCAGGCGGGGGCAGGAAAATGGCTACACCTTC
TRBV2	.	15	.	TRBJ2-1	CASSRDRSSYNEQFF	TGTGCCAGCAGTAGAGACAGGAGCTCCTACAATGAGCAGTTCTTC
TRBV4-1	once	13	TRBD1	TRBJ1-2	CASSQDGDRGYTF	TGCGCCAGCAGCCAAGATGGGGACAGAGGCTACACCTTC
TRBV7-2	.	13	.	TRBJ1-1	CASSFNMNTEAFF	TGTGCCAGCAGTTTTAATATGAACACTGAAGCTTTCTTT
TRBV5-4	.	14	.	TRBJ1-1	CASRVGGENTEAFF	TGTGCCAGCAGAGTCGGGGGAGAAAACACTGAAGCTTTCTTT
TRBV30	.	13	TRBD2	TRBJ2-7	CAWAGTSAGGQYF	TGTGCCTGGGCCGGGACTAGCGCAGGCGGGCAGTACTTC
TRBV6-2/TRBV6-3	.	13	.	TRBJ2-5	CASSPWEAETQYF	TGTGCCAGCAGCCCGTGGGAGGCGGAGACCCAGTACTTC
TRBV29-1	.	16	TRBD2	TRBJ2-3	CSVEDRLAGATDTQYF	TGCAGCGTTGAAGATCGGCTAGCGGGGGCCACAGATACGCAGTATTTT
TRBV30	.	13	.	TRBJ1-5	CAWSDSPGQPQHF	TGTGCCTGGTCAGACAGTCCGGGTCAGCCCCAGCATTTT
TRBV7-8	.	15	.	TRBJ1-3	CASSPQGLSGNTIYF	TGTGCCAGCAGCCCACAGGGCCTCTCTGGAAACACCATATATTTT
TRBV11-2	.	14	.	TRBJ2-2	CASTMNMVVGELFF	TGTGCCAGCACGATGAACATGGTGGTCGGGGAGCTGTTTTTT
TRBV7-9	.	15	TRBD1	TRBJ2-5	CASSLEGQAQETQYF	TGTGCCAGCAGCTTAGAGGGACAGGCCCAAGAGACCCAGTACTTC
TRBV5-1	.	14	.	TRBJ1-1	CASSLLSTQGEAFF	TGCGCCAGCAGCTTGTTGAGCACTCAGGGTGAAGCTTTCTTT
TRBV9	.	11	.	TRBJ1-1	CASSANTEAFF	TGTGCCAGCAGCGCCAATACTGAAGCTTTCTTT
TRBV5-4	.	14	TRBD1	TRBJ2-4	CASSLSGQLNIQYF	TGTGCCAGCAGTCTTTCGGGACAGCTAAACATTCAGTACTTC
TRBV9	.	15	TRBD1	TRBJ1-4	CASSVRDRGGEKLFF	TGTGCCAGCAGCGTCAGGGACAGGGGAGGCGAAAAACTGTTTTTT
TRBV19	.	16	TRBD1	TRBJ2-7	CASSKRDRELSYEQYF	TGTGCCAGTAGTAAGCGGGACAGGGAACTTTCCTACGAGCAGTACTTC
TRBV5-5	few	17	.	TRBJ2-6	CASSATTSNSGANVLTF	TGTGCCAGCAGCGCTACTACCTCCAACTCTGGGGCCAACGTCCTGACTTTC
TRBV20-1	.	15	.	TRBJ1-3	CSASDINNSGNTIYF	TGCAGTGCTAGTGACATCAACAACTCTGGAAACACCATATATTTT
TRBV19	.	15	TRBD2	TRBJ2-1	CASSIDGLAGVEQFF	TGTGCCAGTAGTATAGACGGACTAGCGGGAGTTGAGCAGTTCTTC
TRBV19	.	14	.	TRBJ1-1	CASSIGQTNTEAFF	TGTGCCAGTAGTATAGGGCAGACTAACACTGAAGCTTTCTTT
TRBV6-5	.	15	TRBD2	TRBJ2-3	CASRASGSERDTQYF	TGTGCCAGCAGGGCGAGCGGGAGTGAGAGAGATACGCAGTATTTT
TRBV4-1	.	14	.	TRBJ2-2	CASSHGQRTGELFF	TGCGCCAGCAGCCACGGACAGAGAACCGGGGAGCTGTTTTTT
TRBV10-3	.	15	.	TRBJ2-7	CAISAADSNSYEQYF	TGTGCCATCAGTGCTGCGGACTCGAACTCCTACGAGCAGTACTTC
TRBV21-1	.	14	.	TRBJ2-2	CAGQGPPLTGELFF	TGTGCCGGACAAGGGCCACCACTCACCGGGGAGCTGTTTTTT
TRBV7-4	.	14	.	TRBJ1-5	CASSLTAMRQPQHF	TGTGCCAGCAGCTTAACTGCAATGCGACAGCCCCAGCATTTT
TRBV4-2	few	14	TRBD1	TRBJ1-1	CASSQPGQGKVAFF	TGTGCCAGCAGCCAACCGGGACAGGGGAAGGTAGCTTTCTTT
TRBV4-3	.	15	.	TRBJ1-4	CASSQGGTTNEKLFF	TGCGCCAGCAGCCAAGGCGGAACAACTAATGAAAAACTGTTTTTT
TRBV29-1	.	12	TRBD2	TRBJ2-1	CSGGLAEGEQFF	TGCAGCGGCGGACTAGCGGAAGGAGAGCAGTTCTTC
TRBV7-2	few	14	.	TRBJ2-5	CASSRRRDSETQYF	TGTGCCAGCAGTCGAAGAAGGGACTCAGAGACCCAGTACTTC
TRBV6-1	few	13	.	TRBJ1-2	CASSENGFYGYTF	TGTGCCAGCAGTGAAAATGGCTTCTATGGCTACACCTTC
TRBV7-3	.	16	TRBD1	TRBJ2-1	CASSLRSGQVYNEQFF	TGTGCCAGCAGCTTAAGATCGGGACAGGTATACAATGAGCAGTTCTTC
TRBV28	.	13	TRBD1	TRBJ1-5	CATAGQINQPQHF	TGTGCCACCGCGGGACAGATCAATCAGCCCCAGCATTTT
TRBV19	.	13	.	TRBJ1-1	CASSMQGRTEAFF	TGTGCCAGTAGTATGCAGGGGCGCACTGAAGCTTTCTTT
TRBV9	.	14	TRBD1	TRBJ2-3	CASSPRDRTDTQYF	TGTGCCAGCAGCCCCCGGGACAGAACAGATACGCAGTATTTT
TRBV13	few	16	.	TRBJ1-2	CASSLVDAGANYGYTF	TGTGCCAGCAGCTTAGTCGACGCCGGGGCTAACTATGGCTACACCTTC
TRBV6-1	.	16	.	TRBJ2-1	CASSGLVADSYNEQFF	TGTGCCAGCAGTGGCTTAGTAGCGGACTCCTACAATGAGCAGTTCTTC
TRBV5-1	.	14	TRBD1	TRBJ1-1	CASSATGVNTEAFF	TGCGCCAGCAGCGCGACAGGGGTCAACACTGAAGCTTTCTTT
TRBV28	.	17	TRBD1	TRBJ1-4	CASSIFGFGTGSEKLFF	TGTGCCAGCAGTATCTTTGGGTTCGGGACAGGGAGTGAAAAACTGTTTTTT
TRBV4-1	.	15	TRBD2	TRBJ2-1	CASSQDQLAGVEQFF	TGCGCCAGCAGCCAAGATCAACTAGCGGGGGTTGAGCAGTTCTTC
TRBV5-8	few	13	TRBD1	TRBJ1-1	CASSHGTGSVAFF	TGTGCCAGCAGCCACGGGACAGGGTCGGTAGCTTTCTTT